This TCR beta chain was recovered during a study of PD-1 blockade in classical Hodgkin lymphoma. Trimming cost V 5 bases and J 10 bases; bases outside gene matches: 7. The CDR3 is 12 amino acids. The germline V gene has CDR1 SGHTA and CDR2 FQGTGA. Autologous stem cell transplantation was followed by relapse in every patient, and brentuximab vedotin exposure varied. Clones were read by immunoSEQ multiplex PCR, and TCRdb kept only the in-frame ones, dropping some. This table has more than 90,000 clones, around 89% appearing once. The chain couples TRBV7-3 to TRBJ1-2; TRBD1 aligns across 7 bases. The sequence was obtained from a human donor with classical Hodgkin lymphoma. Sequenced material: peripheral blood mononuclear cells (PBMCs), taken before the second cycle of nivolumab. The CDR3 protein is CASSDRQGYYTF. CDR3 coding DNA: TGTGCCAGCAGCGACCGACAGGGTTACTACACCTTC.